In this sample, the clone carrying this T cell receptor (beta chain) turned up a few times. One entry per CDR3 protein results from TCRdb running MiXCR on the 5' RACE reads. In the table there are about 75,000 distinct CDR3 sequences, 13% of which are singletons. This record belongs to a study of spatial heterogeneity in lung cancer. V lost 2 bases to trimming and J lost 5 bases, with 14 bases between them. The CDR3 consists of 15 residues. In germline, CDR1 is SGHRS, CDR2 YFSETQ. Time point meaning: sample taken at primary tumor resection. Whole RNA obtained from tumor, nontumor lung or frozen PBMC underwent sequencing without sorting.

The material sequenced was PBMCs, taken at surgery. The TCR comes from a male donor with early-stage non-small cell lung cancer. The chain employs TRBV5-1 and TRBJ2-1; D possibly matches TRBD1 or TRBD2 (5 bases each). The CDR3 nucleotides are TGCGCCAGCAGCTTTGGGACCCCTGTCGACAATGAGCAGTTCTTC. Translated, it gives CASSFGTPVDNEQFF.